This T cell receptor beta chain stems from a study of blood T cell repertoires in COVID-19. Study overall: COVID-19 samples from acute and convalescent phases originated in the United States, Italy and Spain. Sources were T cells, B-cell-depleted T cells, or PBMCs; the material itself was cDNA or gDNA.

Per the study methods: Reference gene primer amplification in the assay estimated nucleated cell counts. Generated by immunoSEQ multiplex PCR, the TCRdb table keeps only in-frame clones and is missing some. The V and J calls and clone size come from that table; D and trimming were worked out from the DNA. Of under 250,000 clones in the sample, roughly four fifths were seen once. This clone was recorded a few times. The V gene's germline CDR1 is SGHTS and CDR2 YDEGEE. This CDR3 region has 13 residues. The V and J ends lost 1 base and 6 bases respectively, with 10 bases between them. Sequences were obtained from peripheral blood. The TCR originated in a woman in her forties or fifties with active or convalescent COVID-19. V is TRBV5-8 and J is TRBJ1-2; a possible D gene is TRBD1 (6 bases). This chain's CDR3 is CASSLTGKNGYTF. CDR3 nucleotides: TGTGCCAGCAGCTTGACAGGGAAGAATGGCTACACCTTC.